The clone carrying this TCR beta chain was picked up one time. Its target is unknown. Patients who had autoimmune disease history or got systemic immunosuppression were left out. This specimen belongs to a study of OX40 agonist ivuxolimab in advanced cancers. Notes on the study in general: Certain nonresponding patients likewise had low normalized T-cell clonal expansion.

The assay was immunoSEQ multiplex PCR, and TCRdb's table has in-frame clones only and misses some. The data show around 38,000 clones, 75% to 90% seen once. This receptor was obtained from an adult with an advanced solid tumor such as melanoma, head and neck, liver or kidney cancer. Here the sequenced sample was CD4+ or CD8+ T cells sorted from blood, taken in a trial of the OX40 agonist ivuxolimab.

The chain's CDR3 is CASSLERRGDEQYF. The DNA for the CDR3 is TGTGCCAGCAGCTTGGAACGGCGGGGGGACGAGCAGTACTTC. This sequence joins TRBV5-5 and TRBJ2-7, with 8 nucleotides matching TRBD2. CDR3 size: 14 residues. The V and J ends lost 0 bases and 5 bases, in that order; junction bases with no gene match: 4. Germline CDR1 and CDR2: SGHKS and YYEKEE (reference sequence).